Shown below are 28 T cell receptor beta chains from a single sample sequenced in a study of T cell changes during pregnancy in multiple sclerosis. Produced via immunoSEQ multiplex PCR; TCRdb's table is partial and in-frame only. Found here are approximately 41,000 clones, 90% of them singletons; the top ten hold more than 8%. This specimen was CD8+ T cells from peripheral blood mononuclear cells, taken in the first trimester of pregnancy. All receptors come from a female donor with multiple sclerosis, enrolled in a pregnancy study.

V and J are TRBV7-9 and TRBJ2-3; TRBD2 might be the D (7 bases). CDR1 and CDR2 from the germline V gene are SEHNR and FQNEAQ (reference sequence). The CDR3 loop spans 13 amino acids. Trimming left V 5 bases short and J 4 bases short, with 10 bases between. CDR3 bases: TGTGCCAGCAGCCCGGGGGGCCCAGATACGCAGTATTTT. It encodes CASSPGGPDTQYF.

The CDR3 DNA sequence: TGTGCCAGCAGCTTAGTTGTTGTGGGGGACAGAGATGGCTACACCTTC. It translates to CASSLVVVGDRDGYTF. This chain connects TRBV7-8 to TRBJ1-2, with TRBD1 identical over 7 bases. The CDR3 spans 16 residues. Trimming cost V 1 base and J 6 bases; bases outside gene matches: 11. In germline, CDR1 is SGHVS, CDR2 FQNEAQ.

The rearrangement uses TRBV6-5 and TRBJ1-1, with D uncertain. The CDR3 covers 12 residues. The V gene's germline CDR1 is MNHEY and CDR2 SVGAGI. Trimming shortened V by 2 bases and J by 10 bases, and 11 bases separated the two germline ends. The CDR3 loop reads CASSYARGPAFF. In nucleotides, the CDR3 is TGTGCCAGCAGTTACGCCCGGGGTCCAGCTTTCTTT.

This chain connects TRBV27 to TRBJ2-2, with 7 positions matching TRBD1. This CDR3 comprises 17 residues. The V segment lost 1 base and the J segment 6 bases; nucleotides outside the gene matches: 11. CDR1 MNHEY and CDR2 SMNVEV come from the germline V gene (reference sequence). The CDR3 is CASSLWTPTGLAGELFF. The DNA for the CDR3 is TGTGCCAGCAGTTTATGGACTCCGACAGGGTTGGCCGGGGAGCTGTTTTTT.

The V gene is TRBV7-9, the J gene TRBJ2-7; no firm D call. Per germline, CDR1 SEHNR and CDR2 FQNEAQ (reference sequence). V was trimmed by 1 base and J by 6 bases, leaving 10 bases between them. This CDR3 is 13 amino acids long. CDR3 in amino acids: CASSLDAGSEQYF. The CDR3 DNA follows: TGTGCCAGCAGCTTAGACGCTGGCTCCGAGCAGTACTTC.

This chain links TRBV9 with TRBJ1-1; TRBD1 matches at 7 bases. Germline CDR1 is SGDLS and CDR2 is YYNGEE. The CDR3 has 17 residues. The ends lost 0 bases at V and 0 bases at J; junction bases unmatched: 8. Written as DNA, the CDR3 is TGTGCCAGCAGCGTAGGTTCTTGGGGACAGCTGAACACTGAAGCTTTCTTT. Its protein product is CASSVGSWGQLNTEAFF.

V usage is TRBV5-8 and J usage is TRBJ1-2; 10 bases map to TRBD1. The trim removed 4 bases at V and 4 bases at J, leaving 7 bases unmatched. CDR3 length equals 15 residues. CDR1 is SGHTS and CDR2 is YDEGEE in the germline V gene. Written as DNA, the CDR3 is TGTGCCAGCAGCACGCGGGACAGGGGAGCCTATGGCTACACCTTC. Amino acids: CASSTRDRGAYGYTF. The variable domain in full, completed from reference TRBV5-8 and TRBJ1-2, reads EAGVTQSPTHLIKTRGQQATLRCSPISGHTSVYWYQQALGLGLQFLLWYDEGEERNRGNFPPRFSGRQFPNYSSELNVNALELEDSALYLCASSTRDRGAYGYTFGSGTRLTVV.

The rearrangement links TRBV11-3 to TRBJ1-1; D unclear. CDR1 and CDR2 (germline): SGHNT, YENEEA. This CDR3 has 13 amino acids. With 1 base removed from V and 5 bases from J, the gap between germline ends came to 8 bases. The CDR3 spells CASSLVTETEAFF. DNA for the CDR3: TGTGCCAGCAGCTTAGTGACTGAGACTGAAGCTTTCTTT.

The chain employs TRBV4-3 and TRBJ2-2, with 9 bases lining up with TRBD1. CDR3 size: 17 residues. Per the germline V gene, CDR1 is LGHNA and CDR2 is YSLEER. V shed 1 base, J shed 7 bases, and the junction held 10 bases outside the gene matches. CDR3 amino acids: CASSQVPGQGSGGELFF. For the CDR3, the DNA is TGCGCCAGCAGCCAAGTACCGGGACAGGGTAGCGGCGGGGAGCTGTTTTTT.

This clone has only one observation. The CDR3 sequence: CASEGSPGELFF. The DNA for the CDR3 is TGTGCCAGCGAGGGTAGTCCCGGGGAGCTGTTTTTT. The chain combines TRBV6-1 with TRBJ2-2; maybe TRBD2 (5 bases). This CDR3 has 12 amino acids. CDR1 is MNHNS and CDR2 is SASEGT in the germline V gene. Trimming left V 8 bases short and J 6 bases short, with 10 bases between.

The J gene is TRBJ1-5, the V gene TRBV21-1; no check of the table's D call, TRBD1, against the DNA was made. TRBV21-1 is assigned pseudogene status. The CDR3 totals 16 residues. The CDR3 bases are TGTGCCAGCAACCCAGGCGTATTGGTGGGCAATCAGCCCCAGCATTTT. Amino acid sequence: CASNPGVLVGNQPQHF.

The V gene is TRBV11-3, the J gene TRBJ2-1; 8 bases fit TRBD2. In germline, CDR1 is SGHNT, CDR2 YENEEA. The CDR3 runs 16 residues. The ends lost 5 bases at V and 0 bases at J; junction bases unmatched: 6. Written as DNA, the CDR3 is TGTGCCAGCAGCCCAGGACGGGGGGGCTCCTACAATGAGCAGTTCTTC. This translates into CASSPGRGGSYNEQFF.

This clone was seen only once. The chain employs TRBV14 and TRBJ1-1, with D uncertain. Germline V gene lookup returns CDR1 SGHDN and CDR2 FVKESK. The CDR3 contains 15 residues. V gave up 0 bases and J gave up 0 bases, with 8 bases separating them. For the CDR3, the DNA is TGTGCCAGCAGCCAAGATTGGGCCATGAACACTGAAGCTTTCTTT. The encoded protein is CASSQDWAMNTEAFF.

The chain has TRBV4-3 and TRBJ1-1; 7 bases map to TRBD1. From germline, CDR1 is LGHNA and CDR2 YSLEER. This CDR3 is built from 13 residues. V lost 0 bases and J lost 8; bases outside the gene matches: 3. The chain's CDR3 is CASSQDQTGEAFF. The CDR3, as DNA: TGCGCCAGCAGCCAAGATCAGACAGGGGAAGCTTTCTTT.

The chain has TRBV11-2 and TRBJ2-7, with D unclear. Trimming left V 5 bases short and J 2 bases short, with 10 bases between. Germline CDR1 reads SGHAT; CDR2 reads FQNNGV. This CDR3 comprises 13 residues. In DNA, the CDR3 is TGTGCCAGCAGCGTCGGGTCTACCTACGAGCAGTACTTC. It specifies CASSVGSTYEQYF.

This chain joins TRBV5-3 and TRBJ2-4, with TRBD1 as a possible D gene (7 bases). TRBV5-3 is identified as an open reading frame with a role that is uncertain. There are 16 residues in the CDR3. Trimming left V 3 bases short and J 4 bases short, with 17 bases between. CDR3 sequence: CARSWGATGFKNIQYF. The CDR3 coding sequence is TGTGCCAGAAGCTGGGGGGCGACAGGGTTTAAAAACATTCAGTACTTC.

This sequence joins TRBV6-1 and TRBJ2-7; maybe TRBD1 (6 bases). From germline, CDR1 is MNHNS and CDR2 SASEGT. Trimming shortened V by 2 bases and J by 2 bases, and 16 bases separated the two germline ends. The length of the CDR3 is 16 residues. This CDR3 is CASSEPRMRGTYEQYF. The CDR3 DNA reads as TGTGCCAGCAGTGAACCCCGGATGAGGGGGACCTACGAGCAGTACTTC.

The CDR3 loop is CASSKGPSPGAEQPQHF. As DNA, the CDR3 is TGTGCCAGCAGCAAAGGCCCTTCCCCAGGGGCGGAGCAGCCCCAGCATTTT. The chain links TRBV21-1 to TRBJ1-5; TRBD1 is taken as the D call from the table, unchecked against the DNA. TRBV21-1 is a documented pseudogene. The CDR3 contains 17 residues.

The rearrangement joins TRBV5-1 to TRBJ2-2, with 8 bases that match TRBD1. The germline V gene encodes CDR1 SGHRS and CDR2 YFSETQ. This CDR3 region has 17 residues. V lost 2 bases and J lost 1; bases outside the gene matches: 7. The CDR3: CASSFQGARVNTGELFF. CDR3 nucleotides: TGCGCCAGCAGCTTTCAGGGGGCGAGGGTGAACACCGGGGAGCTGTTTTTT. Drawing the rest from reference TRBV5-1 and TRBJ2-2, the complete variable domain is KAGVTQTPRYLIKTRGQQVTLSCSPISGHRSVSWYQQTPGQGLQFLFEYFSETQRNKGNFPGRFSGRQFSNSRSEMNVSTLELGDSALYLCASSFQGARVNTGELFFGEGSRLTVL.

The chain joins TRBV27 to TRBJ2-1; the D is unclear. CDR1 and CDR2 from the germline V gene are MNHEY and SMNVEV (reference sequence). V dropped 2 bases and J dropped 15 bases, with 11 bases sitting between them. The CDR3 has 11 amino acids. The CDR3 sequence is CASSLLGLVFF. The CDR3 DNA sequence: TGTGCCAGCAGTTTACTAGGTTTGGTGTTCTTC.

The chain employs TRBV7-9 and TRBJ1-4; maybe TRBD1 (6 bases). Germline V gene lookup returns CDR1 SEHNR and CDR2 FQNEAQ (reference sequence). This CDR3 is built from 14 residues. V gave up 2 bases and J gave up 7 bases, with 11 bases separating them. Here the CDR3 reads CASSLRPRGEKLFF. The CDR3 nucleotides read TGTGCCAGCAGCTTAAGACCCAGGGGTGAAAAACTGTTTTTT.

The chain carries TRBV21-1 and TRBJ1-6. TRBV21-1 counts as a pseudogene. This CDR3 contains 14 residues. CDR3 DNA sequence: TGTGCCAGCAGTAGAATCCTCTATAATTCACCCCTCCACTTT. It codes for CASSRILYNSPLHF.

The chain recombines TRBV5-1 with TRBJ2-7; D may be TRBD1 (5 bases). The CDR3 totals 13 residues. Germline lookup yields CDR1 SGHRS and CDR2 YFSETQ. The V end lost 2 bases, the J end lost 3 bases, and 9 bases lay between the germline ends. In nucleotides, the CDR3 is TGCGCCAGCAGCTTTGGACAAAACTACGAGCAGTACTTC. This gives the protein CASSFGQNYEQYF.

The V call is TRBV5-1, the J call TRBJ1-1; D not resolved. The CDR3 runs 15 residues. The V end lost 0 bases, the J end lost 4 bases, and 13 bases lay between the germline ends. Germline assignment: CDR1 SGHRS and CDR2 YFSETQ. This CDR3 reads CASSLAGSFFTEAFF. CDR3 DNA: TGCGCCAGCAGCTTGGCGGGATCTTTTTTCACTGAAGCTTTCTTT.

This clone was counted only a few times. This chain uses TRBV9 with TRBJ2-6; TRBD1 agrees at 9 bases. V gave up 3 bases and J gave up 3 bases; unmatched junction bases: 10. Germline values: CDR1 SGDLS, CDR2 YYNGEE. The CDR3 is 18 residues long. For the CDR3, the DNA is TGTGCCAGCAGCGCTGGACAGGGGTCATGGGATGGGGCCAACGTCCTGACTTTC. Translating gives CASSAGQGSWDGANVLTF. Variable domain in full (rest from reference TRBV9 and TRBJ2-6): DSGVTQTPKHLITATGQRVTLRCSPRSGDLSVYWYQQSLDQGLQFLIQYYNGEERAKGNILERFSAQQFPDLHSELNLSSLELGDSALYFCASSAGQGSWDGANVLTFGAGSRLTVL.

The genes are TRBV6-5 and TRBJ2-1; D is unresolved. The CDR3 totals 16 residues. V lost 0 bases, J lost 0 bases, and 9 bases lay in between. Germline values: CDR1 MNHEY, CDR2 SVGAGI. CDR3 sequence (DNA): TGTGCCAGCAGTTACTCGAGATCGAGCTCCTACAATGAGCAGTTCTTC. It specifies CASSYSRSSSYNEQFF.

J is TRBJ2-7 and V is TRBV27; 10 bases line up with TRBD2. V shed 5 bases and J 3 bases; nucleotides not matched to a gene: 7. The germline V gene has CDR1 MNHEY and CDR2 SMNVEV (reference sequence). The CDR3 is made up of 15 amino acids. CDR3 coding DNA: TGTGCCAGCAGTCACCTAGCGGGAGATTTCTACGAGCAGTACTTC. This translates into CASSHLAGDFYEQYF.

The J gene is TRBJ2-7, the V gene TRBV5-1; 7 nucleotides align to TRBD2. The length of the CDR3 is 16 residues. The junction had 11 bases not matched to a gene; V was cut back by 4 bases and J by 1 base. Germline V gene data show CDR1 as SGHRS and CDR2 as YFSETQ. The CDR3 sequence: CASSPWEGTSSYEQYF. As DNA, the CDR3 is TGCGCCAGCAGCCCCTGGGAGGGGACTTCATCCTACGAGCAGTACTTC.